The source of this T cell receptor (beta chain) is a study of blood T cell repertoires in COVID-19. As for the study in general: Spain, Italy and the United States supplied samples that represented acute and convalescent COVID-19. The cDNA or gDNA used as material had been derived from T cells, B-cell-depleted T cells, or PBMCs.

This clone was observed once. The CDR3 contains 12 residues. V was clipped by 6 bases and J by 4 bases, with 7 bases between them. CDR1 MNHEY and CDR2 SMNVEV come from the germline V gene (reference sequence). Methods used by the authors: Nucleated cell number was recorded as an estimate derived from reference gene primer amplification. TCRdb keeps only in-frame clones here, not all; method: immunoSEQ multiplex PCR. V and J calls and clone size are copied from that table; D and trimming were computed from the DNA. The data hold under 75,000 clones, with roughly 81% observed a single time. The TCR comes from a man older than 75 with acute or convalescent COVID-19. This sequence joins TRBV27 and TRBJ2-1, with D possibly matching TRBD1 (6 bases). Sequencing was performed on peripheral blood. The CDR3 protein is CASSGQYNEQFF. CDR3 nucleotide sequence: TGTGCCAGCAGCGGACAGTACAATGAGCAGTTCTTC.